These 8 T cell receptor beta chains were sequenced from one sample in a study of blood T cells in healthy people across ages. Using a J-beta primer mix together with a sample-barcoded 5' primer, a second PCR was run for about 6 to 11 cycles. One entry per CDR3 protein, called by TCRdb with MiXCR from the 5' RACE reads. The table has about 930,000 distinct CDR3 sequences, about 28% seen once; the top ten hold more than 8.5%. Another study also made use of these data, one on T cells of mothers and their children.

Sequenced: blood. The receptors were sampled from a woman aged 40 to 50 in good health.

This clonotype was detected only a few times. This chain joins TRBV2 and TRBJ1-2, with 8 bases aligning to TRBD1. J lost 2 bases, V lost 6 bases, and 5 bases had no gene match. The germline V gene encodes CDR1 SNHLY and CDR2 FYNNEI. The CDR3 length is 14 residues. Written as DNA, the CDR3 is TGTGCCAGCAGCAAGGGACAGGTCAACTATGGCTACACCTTC. Its protein product is CASSKGQVNYGYTF.

In its sample, this clonotype was seen a few times. The chain joins TRBV4-2 to TRBJ2-1; no clear D gene. From germline, CDR1 is LGHNA and CDR2 YNFKEQ. This CDR3 region has 15 residues. V was clipped by 0 bases and J by 5 bases, with 11 bases between them. Here the CDR3 reads CASSQEGYGDNEQFF. CDR3 sequence (DNA): TGTGCCAGCAGCCAAGAGGGGTATGGGGACAATGAGCAGTTCTTC.

This clonotype has a count of ten or more. The chain uses TRBV28 and TRBJ2-1, with 12 bases aligning to TRBD2. J was trimmed by 0 bases and V by 1 base; bases with no gene match: 1. CDR3 length equals 17 residues. CDR1 is MDHEN, CDR2 SYDVKM, per germline. DNA of the CDR3: TGTGCCAGCAGTTTATCGACTAGCGGGAGCTCCTACAATGAGCAGTTCTTC. It yields the protein CASSLSTSGSSYNEQFF.

The chain links TRBV7-9 to TRBJ2-1, with D possibly TRBD2 on 5 matching bases. V was pared by 1 base and J by 0 bases, with 10 bases between. CDR1 and CDR2 (germline): SEHNR, FQNEAQ (reference sequence). This CDR3 has 16 residues. The CDR3 DNA is TGTGCCAGCAGCTTAGGCGGTGAGGGCTCCTACAATGAGCAGTTCTTC. Protein: CASSLGGEGSYNEQFF.

The chain couples TRBV7-6 to TRBJ2-3; D is perhaps TRBD2 (5 bases). V lost 3 bases to trimming and J lost 0 bases, with 13 bases between them. The germline V gene encodes CDR1 SGHVS and CDR2 FNYEAQ. The CDR3 loop spans 16 amino acids. The CDR3 DNA reads as TGTGCCAGCAGCTTTGGGAGCTTAGCTAGCACAGATACGCAGTATTTT. Its translation is CASSFGSLASTDTQYF.

The chain employs TRBV18 and TRBJ1-5; TRBD1 is a possible D gene (5 bases). Trimming left V 3 bases short and J 1 base short, with 10 bases between. The CDR3 is 15 amino acids. CDR1 and CDR2 (germline): KGHSH, LQKENI. CDR3 region: CASSPAGRSNQPQHF. In nucleotides, the CDR3 is TGTGCCAGCTCACCGGCAGGGAGGAGCAATCAGCCCCAGCATTTT.

This clonotype was recorded many times. The chain combines TRBV7-2 with TRBJ2-5, with a weak D call TRBD1 (5 bases). The germline V gene has CDR1 SGHTA and CDR2 FQGNSA. CDR3 length equals 15 residues. The V gene lost 2 bases and the J gene lost 1 base, with 11 bases spanning the gap. The CDR3 is CASSLQGGPQETQYF. As DNA, the CDR3 is TGTGCCAGCAGCTTACAGGGTGGTCCCCAAGAGACCCAGTACTTC.

This clonotype has a count of ten or more. The gene calls are TRBV5-4 and TRBJ2-1; D is possibly TRBD2 (6 bases). The ends were cut back, 4 bases at V and 5 bases at J, with 16 bases in the middle. Germline V gives CDR1 SGHNT, CDR2 YYREEE (reference sequence). This CDR3 has 15 residues. In DNA form, the CDR3 reads TGTGCCAGCAGCCTGACGCGGGACTCTCACAATGAGCAGTTCTTC. As protein: CASSLTRDSHNEQFF.